The rows below give T cell receptor beta chains drawn from one sample of a study of blood T cell repertoires in COVID-19. Sequencing was performed with immunoSEQ multiplex PCR; in TCRdb, only in-frame clones are kept and a portion is missing. The sample carries tens of thousands of clones, around 90% recorded once. The sequenced sample was peripheral blood. Receptors were obtained from a man in his fifties or sixties with acute or convalescent COVID-19. The CDR3 runs from the conserved cysteine through the conserved F or W. Each record gives: J gene, V gene, clone size, D gene, CDR3 DNA, CDR3 protein. The D gene is left open where the match is weak. Not all rows give a size; the values are once, few, many and, for expanded clones, a class.

>TRBJ1-5|TRBV20-1|few|TRBD1
TGCAGTGCTAGTCCCAGGGGGCGGTGGGGCAATCAGCCCCAGCATTTT
CSASPRGRWGNQPQHF
>TRBJ1-2|TRBV5-4|NA|TRBD1
TGTGCCAGCGGGGGCTCACGGGACAGGGAGTATGGCTACACCTTC
CASGGSRDREYGYTF
>TRBJ1-1|TRBV28|NA|NA
TGTGCCAGTTCAAGGGGCGGCAGGGAAGCTTTCTTT
CASSRGGREAFF
>TRBJ1-1|TRBV25-1|NA|NA
TGTGCCAGCAGTGAAAACAGGGTGAACACTGAAGCTTTCTTT
CASSENRVNTEAFF
>TRBJ2-3|TRBV7-3|NA|TRBD1
TGTGCCAGCAGCTCCGGGACAGGGTCTCATACGCAGTATTTT
CASSSGTGSHTQYF
>TRBJ2-2|TRBV6-5|few|TRBD1
TGTGCCAGCAGTCAGACAGGGTTGAACACCGGGGAGCTGTTTTTT
CASSQTGLNTGELFF
>TRBJ1-1|TRBV5-6|NA|TRBD1
TGTGCCAGCAGCTACGGACAGGGGAACACTGAAGCTTTCTTT
CASSYGQGNTEAFF
>TRBJ2-1|TRBV20-1|NA|NA
TGCAGTGCTAGACTGGGGCGGGAGCAGTTCTTC
CSARLGREQFF
>TRBJ2-4|TRBV30|NA|NA
TGTGCCTGGAGGGGGGCCCTAGCCAAAAACATTCAGTACTTC
CAWRGALAKNIQYF
>TRBJ1-2|TRBV3-1/TRBV3-2|NA|NA
TGTGCCAGCAGCCAAGCGCAGAACTATGGCTACACCTTC
CASSQAQNYGYTF
>TRBJ2-3|TRBV6-6|NA|NA
TGTGCCAGCAGCCAGTTGGGGGGGGCGGTAGATACGCAGTATTTT
CASSQLGGAVDTQYF
>TRBJ2-5|TRBV5-1|NA|NA
TGCGCCAGCAGCTTTGGCCCCTCGCTCCAAGAGACCCAGTACTTC
CASSFGPSLQETQYF
>TRBJ2-2|TRBV7-8|NA|TRBD1
TGTGCCAGCAGCCCCTGGGACAGGGGGATCACCGGGGAGCTGTTTTTT
CASSPWDRGITGELFF
>TRBJ1-2|TRBV5-6|once|TRBD1
TGTGCCAGCAGCCTACCCGACAGGGACTATGGCTACACCTTC
CASSLPDRDYGYTF
>TRBJ1-4|TRBV25-1|once|TRBD1
TGTGCCAGCAGTGAAAGGACAGGGGGGGATGAAAAACTGTTTTTT
CASSERTGGDEKLFF
>TRBJ2-3|TRBV7-8|medium-sized|NA
TGTGCCAGCACCCTCATATTCTTCTCGGCGGGGGCCGGCACAGATACGCAGTATTTT
CASTLIFFSAGAGTDTQYF
>TRBJ1-1|TRBV14|NA|NA
TGTGCCAGCAGCCAAGTAAACAGGAACACTGAAGCTTTCTTT
CASSQVNRNTEAFF